Following are 27 T cell receptor beta chains from one sample sequenced in a study of blood T cell repertoires in COVID-19. Sequenced by immunoSEQ multiplex PCR; TCRdb stores in-frame clones only, minus some. The repertoire holds approximately 44,000 clones, with roughly three quarters as singletons. The sample taken for sequencing was peripheral blood. The receptors derive from a woman aged 80 or over with acute or convalescent COVID-19.

The DNA for the CDR3 is TGCGCCAGCAGCCAAGAGCTAGCGGGCAGAGTTGAGCAGTTCTTC. This codes for CASSQELAGRVEQFF. V is TRBV4-1 and J is TRBJ2-1; TRBD2 matches 8 bases. Germline V CDR1 and CDR2: MGHRA, YSYEKL. This CDR3 is built from 15 residues. The V segment lost 0 bases and the J segment 9 bases; nucleotides outside the gene matches: 7.

This chain uses TRBV7-9 with TRBJ2-7, with TRBD2 as a possible D gene (5 bases). The CDR3 has 14 amino acids. Trimming removed 1 base at V and 11 bases at J, with 18 bases between. Germline V gives CDR1 SEHNR, CDR2 FQNEAQ (reference sequence). CDR3 DNA sequence: TGTGCCAGCAGCTTAGAGGGAGCCTCCCCCAGTGAGTACTTC. Residues: CASSLEGASPSEYF.

The rearrangement links TRBV19 to TRBJ2-3; 13 bases match TRBD2. Per the germline V gene, CDR1 is LNHDA and CDR2 is SQIVND (reference sequence). The CDR3 runs 16 residues. The trim removed 8 bases at V and 8 bases at J, leaving 13 bases unmatched. Written as DNA, the CDR3 is TGTGCCAGTGGAACCGGGACTAGCGGGATCCCCGGTACGCAGTATTTT. Amino acid sequence: CASGTGTSGIPGTQYF.

The CDR3 DNA reads as TGTGCCAGCAGCCACACCGGACAGGGGGGTTACGAGCAGTACTTC. This encodes CASSHTGQGGYEQYF. This chain uses TRBV14 with TRBJ2-7; the match to TRBD1 covers 10 bases. With 3 bases clipped from V and 4 bases from J, the junction kept 6 bases outside the gene matches. The CDR3 runs 15 residues. Germline V gives CDR1 SGHDN, CDR2 FVKESK.

The chain uses TRBV5-1 and TRBJ2-1; 7 bases match TRBD2. The germline V gene has CDR1 SGHRS and CDR2 YFSETQ. V lost 5 bases, J lost 0 bases, and 5 bases stayed unmatched. The CDR3 sequence is 15 residues long. CDR3 DNA: TGCGCCAGCAGTCGCGGACTAGACTCCTACAATGAGCAGTTCTTC. Translated: CASSRGLDSYNEQFF.

Here the CDR3 reads CASSLAAGGGTQYF. CDR3 DNA sequence: TGTGCCAGCAGTTTGGCAGCGGGAGGGGGGACCCAGTACTTC. The chain joins TRBV27 to TRBJ2-5; 10 nucleotides line up with TRBD2. Per germline, CDR1 MNHEY and CDR2 SMNVEV (reference sequence). J was trimmed by 7 bases and V by 3 bases; bases with no gene match: 5. This CDR3 has 14 amino acids.

This clone was detected a few times. V gene TRBV18 combines with J gene TRBJ1-1; 7 nucleotides match TRBD1. This CDR3 comprises 13 residues. Looked up from germline, CDR1 is KGHSH and CDR2 is LQKENI. Trimming took 5 bases from V and 5 from J; bases not matched to a gene: 5. The CDR3: CASSYTGETEAFF. The CDR3 DNA is TGTGCCAGCTCATACACAGGGGAGACTGAAGCTTTCTTT.

The V and J genes are TRBV10-1 and TRBJ2-3, with TRBD1 matching over 8 bases. With 5 bases clipped from V and 4 bases from J, the junction kept 2 bases outside the gene matches. CDR1 is WNHNN, CDR2 SYGVQD, per germline (reference sequence). The CDR3 loop spans 13 amino acids. CDR3 protein: CASSRTGPDTQYF. The CDR3 region has the DNA TGCGCCAGCAGTCGGACAGGGCCAGATACGCAGTATTTT.

This clone has a single count. The V and J genes are TRBV9 and TRBJ1-2; 7 bases are a match to TRBD1. The trim removed 5 bases at V and 1 base at J, leaving 5 bases unmatched. There are 14 residues in the CDR3. The germline gives CDR1 SGDLS, CDR2 YYNGEE. In DNA form, the CDR3 reads TGTGCCAGCAGGGGGGACAGTCTTAACTATGGCTACACCTTC. As protein: CASRGDSLNYGYTF.

The chain recombines TRBV10-2 with TRBJ2-5; D is unresolved. The V and J ends lost 5 bases and 4 bases respectively, with 8 bases between them. This CDR3 comprises 12 residues. The germline gives CDR1 WSHSY, CDR2 SAAADI. DNA for the CDR3: TGCGCCAGCAGTCCCGTCGGAGAGACCCAGTACTTC. Protein: CASSPVGETQYF.

The chain carries TRBV14 and TRBJ1-4, with D hard to call. V lost 6 bases and J 8 bases, leaving 16 bases between the germline ends. Germline V lookup: CDR1 SGHDN, CDR2 FVKESK. CDR3 length equals 14 residues. The CDR3 sequence is CASRRRGGGEKLFF. The CDR3 bases are TGTGCCAGCAGAAGGAGAGGAGGAGGGGAAAAACTGTTTTTT. The complete variable domain, with remaining parts taken from reference TRBV14 and TRBJ1-4, reads EAGVTQFPSHSVIEKGQTVTLRCDPISGHDNLYWYRRVMGKEIKFLLHFVKESKQDESGMPNNRFLAERTGGTYSTLKVQPAELEDSGVYFCASRRRGGGEKLFFGSGTQLSVL.

The gene calls are TRBV7-2 and TRBJ1-1; D perhaps matches TRBD1 (5 bases). There are 13 residues in the CDR3. Germline V lookup: CDR1 SGHTA, CDR2 FQGNSA. The ends were cut back, 6 bases at V and 1 base at J, with 9 bases in the middle. The CDR3 protein is CASRGLKNTEAFF. Here the CDR3 DNA reads TGTGCCAGCAGGGGACTTAAGAACACTGAAGCTTTCTTT.

There are a few counts of this clone. This chain links TRBV27 with TRBJ2-1, with D tentatively TRBD2 (6 bases). V was cut by 2 bases and J by 8 bases, with 16 bases left in between. The CDR3 covers 15 residues. Germline V lookup: CDR1 MNHEY, CDR2 SMNVEV (reference sequence). CDR3 region: CASSLNGRSADEQFF. CDR3 in DNA: TGTGCCAGCAGTTTAAACGGGAGATCAGCGGATGAGCAGTTCTTC.

The chain's CDR3 is CASSFLAGGSQYF. The CDR3 DNA reads TGTGCCAGCAGCTTTCTAGCGGGGGGTTCGCAGTATTTT. The rearrangement uses TRBV5-4 and TRBJ2-3; TRBD2 matches at 11 bases. There are 13 residues in the CDR3. Trimming removed 2 bases from V and 10 bases from J; junction bases left unmatched: 3. Germline CDR1 is SGHNT and CDR2 is YYREEE (reference sequence).

This clone showed up just once. The chain couples TRBV7-2 to TRBJ2-5; possible D gene TRBD2, 5 bases. This CDR3 is built from 13 residues. Per the germline V gene, CDR1 is SGHTA and CDR2 is FQGNSA. V was trimmed by 0 bases and J by 5 bases, leaving 7 bases between them. DNA for the CDR3: TGTGCCAGCAGCTTAGCGGAGCGGGAGACCCAGTACTTC. Translating gives CASSLAERETQYF.

The rearrangement uses TRBV15 and TRBJ2-2, with D possibly matching TRBD2 (6 bases). The CDR3 length is 16 residues. The germline V and J ends were trimmed by 0 bases and 5 bases, with 13 bases remaining between them. Germline V CDR1 and CDR2: LNHNV, YYDKDF (reference sequence). The CDR3 coding sequence is TGTGCCACCAGCAGAGATACCGGGAGTTTGACCGGGGAGCTGTTTTTT. Its protein is CATSRDTGSLTGELFF.

V and J are TRBV21-1 and TRBJ1-2; the D call of TRBD1 is as the table states it, not checked on the DNA. TRBV21-1 is a listed pseudogene. CDR3 length equals 12 residues. The CDR3 loop reads CANPDSFVGYTF. DNA of the CDR3: TGTGCCAACCCGGACAGCTTTGTGGGCTACACCTTC.

In its sample, this clone was seen a few times. The chain uses TRBV5-3 and TRBJ2-7; 12 nucleotides line up with TRBD2. TRBV5-3 is flagged as an ORF with uncertain function. CDR3 length equals 15 residues. Trimming cost V 3 bases and J 3 bases; bases outside gene matches: 4. CDR3 sequence (DNA): TGTGCCAGAAGCTGCGGACTAGCGGGGAGCTACGAGCAGTACTTC. Translated: CARSCGLAGSYEQYF.

This chain links TRBV11-1 with TRBJ1-6, with 10 nucleotides matching TRBD1. The length of the CDR3 is 15 residues. Germline values: CDR1 SGHAT, CDR2 FQDESV (reference sequence). V lost 4 bases, J lost 8 bases, and 5 bases stayed unmatched. This CDR3 reads CASSSWTGGYSPLHF. CDR3 DNA sequence: TGTGCCAGCAGCTCCTGGACAGGGGGGTATTCACCCCTCCACTTT.

This chain connects TRBV29-1 to TRBJ2-1; a weak D match, TRBD2 (6 bases). V lost 3 bases to trimming and J lost 8 bases, with 20 bases between them. The CDR3 extends over 15 amino acids. Germline V gene data show CDR1 as SQVTM and CDR2 as ANQGSEA. Written as DNA, the CDR3 is TGCAGCGTTGACGGCCCCCCAACTAGCCGGGATGAGCAGTTCTTC. Translating gives CSVDGPPTSRDEQFF.

This chain links TRBV5-1 with TRBJ2-3; TRBD1 matches at 9 bases. Losses at the gene ends were 4 bases for V and 4 bases for J; bases not matched to a gene: 7. Per germline, CDR1 SGHRS and CDR2 YFSETQ. The CDR3 loop spans 15 amino acids. CDR3 DNA sequence: TGCGCCAGCAGCGCGGGGGACAGGGAAGCAGATACGCAGTATTTT. It specifies CASSAGDREADTQYF.

The chain combines TRBV12-3 or TRBV12-4 with TRBJ2-3; D perhaps matches TRBD2 (5 bases). This CDR3 has 11 amino acids. Deletions cut 8 bases from V and 4 bases from J, with 7 bases between. The CDR3 DNA reads TGTGCCAGCCGGGGTTCAGATACGCAGTATTTT. Its translation: CASRGSDTQYF.

The chain employs TRBV7-8 and TRBJ1-1; maybe TRBD1 (5 bases). The CDR3 length is 14 residues. With 5 bases removed from V and 8 bases from J, the gap between germline ends came to 18 bases. Germline CDR1 and CDR2: SGHVS and FQNEAQ. The CDR3 sequence is CASSLNVGLGEAFF. The CDR3 nucleotides are TGTGCCAGCAGCCTTAATGTGGGGCTGGGGGAAGCTTTCTTT.

The V call is TRBV30, the J call TRBJ2-1; TRBD1 matches at 10 bases. CDR3 length equals 15 residues. V shed 3 bases and J 2 bases; nucleotides not matched to a gene: 4. Germline lookup yields CDR1 GTSNPN and CDR2 SVGIG (reference sequence). The CDR3 bases are TGTGCCTGGAGCCTCGGGACAGGGGCCTACAATGAGCAGTTCTTC. It yields the protein CAWSLGTGAYNEQFF.

The chain combines TRBV18 with TRBJ1-2; a weak D match, TRBD1 (6 bases). V was pared by 4 bases and J by 8 bases, with 14 bases between. Germline lookup yields CDR1 KGHSH and CDR2 LQKENI. CDR3 size: 13 residues. The CDR3 DNA follows: TGTGCCAGCTCACGGCAGGGGATTGACGGCTACACCTTC. It yields the protein CASSRQGIDGYTF.

V is TRBV4-2 and J is TRBJ1-5, with 9 bases fitting TRBD1. CDR1 and CDR2 from the germline V gene are LGHNA and YNFKEQ. This CDR3 is 16 amino acids long. V gave up 1 base and J gave up 7 bases; unmatched junction bases: 8. This CDR3 is CASSQADRGGWQPQHF. CDR3 DNA sequence: TGTGCCAGCAGCCAAGCGGACAGGGGCGGATGGCAGCCCCAGCATTTT.

The rearrangement uses TRBV30 and TRBJ1-1; D is unclear. V shed 3 bases and J shed 2 bases, with 10 bases lying between them. This CDR3 is 13 amino acids long. Germline V CDR1 and CDR2: GTSNPN, SVGIG (reference sequence). The CDR3 protein is CAWSPVPNTEAFF. The DNA of the CDR3 is TGTGCCTGGAGCCCCGTCCCCAACACTGAAGCTTTCTTT.